This T cell receptor beta chain was recorded in a study of TIL therapy for anti-PD-1-resistant metastatic lung cancer (dated by TCRdb to about 2021). About the full investigation: Before any PD-1/PD-L1 blockade was given, tumors were harvested, nivolumab was then administered, and patients who progressed went on to receive lymphodepletion, an infusion of expanded TIL, and IL-2. Enrolled patients had a median age of around 50 years (range about 38-80) and a median tumor PD-L1 proportion score of less than 7.5%. The cohort was predominantly lung adenocarcinoma, with four EGFR-mutant and two ALK-rearranged tumors, and half of patients were current or former smokers. Across the cohort, whole-exome sequencing showed a median non-synonymous tumor mutation burden of less than 1.7 mutations per megabase. Clonotypes were tracked across tumor, expanded TIL product and serial blood samples by T cell receptor beta sequencing of tumor and peripheral blood.

The germline V end is reduced by 4 bases and the J end by 4 bases; junction bases left unmatched: 4. Taken from the germline V gene, the CDR1 and CDR2 loops are SGHTA and FQGNSA. Reading from cysteine to phenylalanine, the CDR3 counts 14 amino acids. Only the CDR3 region is kept as DNA, spanning 42 bases read in frame from base 1. What this sample's time point label stands for: pre-treatment sample, taken before nivolumab and TIL therapy. Adults with stage 4 NSCLC were enrolled from October 2017 to early 2020 in a dual-center phase I trial. Samples were obtained from a single-arm, open-label phase I trial in which tumor-infiltrating lymphocyte therapy with nivolumab was evaluated in advanced non-small cell lung cancer. Blood mononuclear cells from EDTA tubes were separated on a Ficoll gradient and snap-frozen as pellets, and DNA was extracted from the cells using a Qiagen mini-prep kit. Here is what the overall study found, with its caveats: Clonotypes from the infused TIL partially replaced the baseline peripheral repertoire and then declined over months, and persistence showed no apparent association with response. The cohort was highly selected, with more treatment-naive, never-smoker and oncogene-addicted patients than typical, limiting generalizability. The study protocol defined all tumor marker inferences as exploratory.

For this clone: Its antigen is unknown. One base away there is no much larger clone; base qualities are not given.

Using bias-controlled multiplex PCR with the immunoSEQ v3 hsTCRB kit, the TCR beta CDR3 regions were amplified from genomic DNA. TCR libraries were sequenced on an Illumina NextSeq 500 to 1.5 million to 2.5 million read pairs for survey level or roughly 5-6.5 million for deep level. Per the authors' processing: The immunoSEQ Analyzer software assigned V, D and J genes, filtered out non-productive sequences, and reported clonality. Repertoires were compared using productive Simpson clonality and Morisita overlap index of productive TRB rearrangements between infused TIL and blood. The absolute count of a clonotype in blood was estimated by multiplying the lymphocyte count by the CD3+ fraction and by the productive frequency of the clone. In its TCRdb copy, this immuneACCESS table keeps in-frame sequences only and misses some clones. Where compared with another copy, unresolved V genes explain less than half of these, and the others have no known cause. V, J and clone size are those of that table, while D and trimming were read from the DNA. The sample table lists approximately 50,000 clones, less than 80% of them with a count of one. The ten largest clones take up roughly 15% of the sample.

This sequence was found in a man aged 70-80 years with non-small cell lung cancer. The specimen comprised blood, sampled at baseline. The sequence links TRBV7-2 to TRBJ2-7; 10 junctional bases match TRBD2. The CDR3 loop reads CASSSSGSEYEQYF. In nucleotides, the sequence is TGTGCCAGCAGCTCTAGCGGGAGCGAGTACGAGCAGTACTTC.